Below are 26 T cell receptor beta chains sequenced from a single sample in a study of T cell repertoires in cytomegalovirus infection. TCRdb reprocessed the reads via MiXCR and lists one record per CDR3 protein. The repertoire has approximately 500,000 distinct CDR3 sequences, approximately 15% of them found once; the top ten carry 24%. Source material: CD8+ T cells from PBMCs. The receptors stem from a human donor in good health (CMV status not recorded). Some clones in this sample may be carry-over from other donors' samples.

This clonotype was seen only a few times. CDR3 sequence (DNA): TGTGCCAGCAGTTTAGCGGGACACGGGTATACTCAGCCCCAGCATTTT. It specifies CASSLAGHGYTQPQHF. The rearrangement uses TRBV27 and TRBJ1-5; weak D call: TRBD1 (6 bases). This CDR3 is 16 amino acids long. CDR1 and CDR2 from the germline V gene are MNHEY and SMNVEV (reference sequence). The V and J ends lost 2 bases and 6 bases respectively, with 17 bases between them.

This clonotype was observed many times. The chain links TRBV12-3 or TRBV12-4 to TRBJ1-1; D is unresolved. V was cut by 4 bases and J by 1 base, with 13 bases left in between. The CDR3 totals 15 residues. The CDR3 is CASSWSGVQNTEAFF. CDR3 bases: TGTGCCAGCAGTTGGAGCGGGGTCCAGAACACTGAAGCTTTCTTT.

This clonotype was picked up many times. DNA of the CDR3: TGTGCCACCAGCATGGCTAGCGGAGACAATGAGCAGTTCTTC. It translates to CATSMASGDNEQFF. This sequence joins TRBV15 and TRBJ2-1; 7 bases are a match to TRBD2. The CDR3 consists of 14 residues. J gave up 5 bases and V 4 bases, and 5 bases lay outside the gene matches. Germline lookup yields CDR1 LNHNV and CDR2 YYDKDF (reference sequence).

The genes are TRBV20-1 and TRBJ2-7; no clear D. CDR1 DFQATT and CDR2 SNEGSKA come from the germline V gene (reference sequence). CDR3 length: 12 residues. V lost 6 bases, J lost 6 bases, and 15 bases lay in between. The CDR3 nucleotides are TGCAGTGCCGCCAAGACTCCACTCGAGCAGTACTTC. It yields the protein CSAAKTPLEQYF.

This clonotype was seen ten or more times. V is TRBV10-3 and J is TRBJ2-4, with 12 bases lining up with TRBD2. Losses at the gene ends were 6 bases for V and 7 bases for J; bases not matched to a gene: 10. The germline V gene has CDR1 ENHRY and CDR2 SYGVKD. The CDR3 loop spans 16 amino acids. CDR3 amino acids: CAIRKGSSGGGNIQYF. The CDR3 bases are TGTGCCATCAGAAAAGGATCTAGCGGGGGGGGGAACATTCAGTACTTC.

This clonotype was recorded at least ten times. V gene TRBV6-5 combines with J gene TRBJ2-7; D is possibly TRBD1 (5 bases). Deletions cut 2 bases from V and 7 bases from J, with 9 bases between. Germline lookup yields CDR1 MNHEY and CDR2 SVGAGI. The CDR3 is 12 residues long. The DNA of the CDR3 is TGTGCCAGCAGTTACGGGGCAATGGAGCAGTACTTC. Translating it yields CASSYGAMEQYF.

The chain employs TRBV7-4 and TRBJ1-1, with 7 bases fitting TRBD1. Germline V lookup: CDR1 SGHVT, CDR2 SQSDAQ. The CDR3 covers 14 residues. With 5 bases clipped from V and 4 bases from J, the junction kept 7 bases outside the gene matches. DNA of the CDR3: TGTGCCAGCAGCAAAACAGGGGCGGGCACTGAAGCTTTCTTT. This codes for CASSKTGAGTEAFF. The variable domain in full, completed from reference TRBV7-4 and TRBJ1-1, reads GAGVSQSPRYKVAKRGRDVALRCDSISGHVTLYWYRQTLGQGSEVLTYSQSDAQRDKSGRPSGRFSAERPERSVSTLKIQRTEQGDSAVYLCASSKTGAGTEAFFGQGTRLTVV.

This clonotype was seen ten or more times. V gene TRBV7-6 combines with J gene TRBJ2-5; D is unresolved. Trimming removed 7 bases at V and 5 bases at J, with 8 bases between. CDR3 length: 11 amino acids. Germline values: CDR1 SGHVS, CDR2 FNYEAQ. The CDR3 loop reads CASNLGETQYF. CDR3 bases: TGTGCCAGCAACCTGGGGGAGACCCAGTACTTC. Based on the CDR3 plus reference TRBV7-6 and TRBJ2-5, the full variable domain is GAGVSQSPRYKVTKRGQDVALRCDPISGHVSLYWYRQALGQGPEFLTYFNYEAQQDKSGLPNDRFSAERPEGSISTLTIQRTEQRDSAMYRCASNLGETQYFGPGTRLLVL.

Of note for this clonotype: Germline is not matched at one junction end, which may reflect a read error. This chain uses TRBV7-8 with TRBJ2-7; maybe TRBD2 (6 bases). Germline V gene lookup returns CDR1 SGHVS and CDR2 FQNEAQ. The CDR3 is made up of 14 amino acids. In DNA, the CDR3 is TGTGCAAGCAGCCGCGGGGCAGTGGGATACGAGAAGTACTTC. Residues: CASSRGAVGYEKYF.

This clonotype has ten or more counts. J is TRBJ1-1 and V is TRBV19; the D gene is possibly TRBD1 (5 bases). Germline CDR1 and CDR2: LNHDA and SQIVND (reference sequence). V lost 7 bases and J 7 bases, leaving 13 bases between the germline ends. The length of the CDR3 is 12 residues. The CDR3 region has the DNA TGTGCCAGTACCTTGGGACGGCTTGAAGCTTTCTTT. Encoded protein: CASTLGRLEAFF.

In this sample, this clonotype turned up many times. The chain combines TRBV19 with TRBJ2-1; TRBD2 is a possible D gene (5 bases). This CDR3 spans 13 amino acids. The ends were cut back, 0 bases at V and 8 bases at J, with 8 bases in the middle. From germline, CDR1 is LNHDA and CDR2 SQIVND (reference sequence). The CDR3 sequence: CASSIDLGDEQFF. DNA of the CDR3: TGTGCCAGTAGTATAGATCTCGGGGATGAGCAGTTCTTC.

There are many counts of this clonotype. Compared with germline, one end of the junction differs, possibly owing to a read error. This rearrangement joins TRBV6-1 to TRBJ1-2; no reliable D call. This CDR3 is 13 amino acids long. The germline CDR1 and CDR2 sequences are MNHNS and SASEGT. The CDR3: CASNEDWGYGYTF. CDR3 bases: TGTGCCAGCAATGAAGATTGGGGATATGGCTACACCTTC.

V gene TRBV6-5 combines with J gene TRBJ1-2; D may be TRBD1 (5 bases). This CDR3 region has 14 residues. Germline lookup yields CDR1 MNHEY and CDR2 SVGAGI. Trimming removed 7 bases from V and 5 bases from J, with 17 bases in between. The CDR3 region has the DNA TGTGCCAGCACCAATGGGGGGGTAGATTATGGCTACACCTTC. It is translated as CASTNGGVDYGYTF.

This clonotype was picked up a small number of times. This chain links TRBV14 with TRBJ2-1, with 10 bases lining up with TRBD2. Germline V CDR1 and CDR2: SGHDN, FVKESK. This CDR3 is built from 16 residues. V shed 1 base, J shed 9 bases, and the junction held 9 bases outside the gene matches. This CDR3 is CASSQVAGGPDGEQFF. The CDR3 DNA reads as TGTGCCAGCAGCCAAGTAGCGGGAGGTCCAGATGGTGAGCAGTTCTTC.

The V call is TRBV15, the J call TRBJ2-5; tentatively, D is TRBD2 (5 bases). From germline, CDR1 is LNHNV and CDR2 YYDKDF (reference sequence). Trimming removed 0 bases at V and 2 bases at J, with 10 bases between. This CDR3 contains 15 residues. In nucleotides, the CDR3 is TGTGCCACCAGCAGAGATCTAGCTGTTCAAGAGACCCAGTACTTC. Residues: CATSRDLAVQETQYF.

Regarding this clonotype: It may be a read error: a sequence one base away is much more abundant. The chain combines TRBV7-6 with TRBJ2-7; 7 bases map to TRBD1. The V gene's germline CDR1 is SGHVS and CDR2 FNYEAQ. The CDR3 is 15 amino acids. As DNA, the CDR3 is TGTGCCAGCAGCTTAAGTGTCAGGGGGATCAACGAGAAGTACTTC. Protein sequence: CASSLSVRGINEKYF.

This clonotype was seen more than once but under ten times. The CDR3 nucleotides are TGTGCCAGCAGTTTTCAGAGGGGGCCAGCAACTAATGAAAAACTGTTTTTT. Translated: CASSFQRGPATNEKLFF. The J gene is TRBJ1-4, the V gene TRBV9; TRBD1 matches at 7 bases. Germline V gene data show CDR1 as SGDLS and CDR2 as YYNGEE. V was pared by 5 bases and J by 0 bases, with 10 bases of the junction left unmatched. The CDR3 runs to 17 residues.

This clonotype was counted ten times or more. CDR3 protein: CASSPGTFPYEQYF. CDR3 sequence (DNA): TGTGCCAGCAGTCCGGGAACCTTCCCTTACGAGCAGTACTTC. This chain links TRBV27 with TRBJ2-7; possibly TRBD2 for D (5 bases). Trimming shortened V by 5 bases and J by 4 bases, and 15 bases separated the two germline ends. CDR1 and CDR2 (germline): MNHEY, SMNVEV (reference sequence). The CDR3 runs to 14 residues.

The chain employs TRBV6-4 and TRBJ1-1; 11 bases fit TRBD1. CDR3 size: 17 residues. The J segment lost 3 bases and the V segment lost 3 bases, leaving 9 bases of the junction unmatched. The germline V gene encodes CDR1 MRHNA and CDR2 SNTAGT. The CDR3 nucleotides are TGTGCCAGCAGTGAGCCCAGGACAGGGGGCAGGGACACTGAAGCTTTCTTT. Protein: CASSEPRTGGRDTEAFF.

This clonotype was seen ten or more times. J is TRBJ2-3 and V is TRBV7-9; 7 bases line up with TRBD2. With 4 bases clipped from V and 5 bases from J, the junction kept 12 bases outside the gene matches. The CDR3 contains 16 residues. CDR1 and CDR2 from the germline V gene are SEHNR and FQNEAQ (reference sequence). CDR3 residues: CASSYTSREWEDTQYF. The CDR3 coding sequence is TGTGCCAGCAGCTACACCTCGCGGGAGTGGGAAGATACGCAGTATTTT.

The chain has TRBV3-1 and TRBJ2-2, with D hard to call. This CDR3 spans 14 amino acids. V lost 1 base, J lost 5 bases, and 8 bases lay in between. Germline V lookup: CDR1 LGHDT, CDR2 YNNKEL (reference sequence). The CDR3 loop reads CASSQGFGTGELFF. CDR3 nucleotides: TGTGCCAGCAGCCAAGGGTTCGGGACCGGGGAGCTGTTTTTT. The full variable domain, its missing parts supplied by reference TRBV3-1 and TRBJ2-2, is DTAVSQTPKYLVTQMGNDKSIKCEQNLGHDTMYWYKQDSKKFLKIMFSYNNKELIINETVPNRFSPKSPDKAHLNLHINSLELGDSAVYFCASSQGFGTGELFFGEGSRLTVL.

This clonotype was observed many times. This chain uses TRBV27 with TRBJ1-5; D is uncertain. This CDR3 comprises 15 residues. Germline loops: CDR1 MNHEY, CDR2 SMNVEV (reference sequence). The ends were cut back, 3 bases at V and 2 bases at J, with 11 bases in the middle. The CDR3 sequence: CASSLRRAGNQPQHF. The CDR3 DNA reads TGTGCCAGCAGTTTGCGTCGGGCTGGCAATCAGCCCCAGCATTTT.

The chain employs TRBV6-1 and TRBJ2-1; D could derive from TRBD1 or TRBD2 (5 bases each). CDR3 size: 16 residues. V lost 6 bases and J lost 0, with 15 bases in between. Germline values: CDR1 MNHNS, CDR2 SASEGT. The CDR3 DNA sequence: TGTGCCAGCAGCCAGGGACGGCCAAGCTCCTACAATGAGCAGTTCTTC. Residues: CASSQGRPSSYNEQFF.

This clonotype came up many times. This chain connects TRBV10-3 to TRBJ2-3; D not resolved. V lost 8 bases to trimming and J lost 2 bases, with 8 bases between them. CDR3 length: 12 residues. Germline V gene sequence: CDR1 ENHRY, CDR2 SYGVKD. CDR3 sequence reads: CAIRQDTDTQYF. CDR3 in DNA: TGTGCCATCCGTCAGGACACAGATACGCAGTATTTT.

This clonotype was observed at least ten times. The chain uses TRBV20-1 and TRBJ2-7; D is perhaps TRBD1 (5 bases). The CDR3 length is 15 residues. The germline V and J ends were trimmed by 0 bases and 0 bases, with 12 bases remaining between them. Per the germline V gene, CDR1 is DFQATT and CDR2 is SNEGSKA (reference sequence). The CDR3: CSAREGAGSSYEQYF. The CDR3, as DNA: TGCAGTGCTAGAGAAGGGGCCGGTAGCTCCTACGAGCAGTACTTC.

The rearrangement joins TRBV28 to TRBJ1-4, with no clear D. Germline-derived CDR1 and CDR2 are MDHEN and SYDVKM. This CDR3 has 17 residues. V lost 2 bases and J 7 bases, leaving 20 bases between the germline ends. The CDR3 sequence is CASSLTPLRYRGEKLFF. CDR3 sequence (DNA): TGTGCCAGCAGTTTAACCCCCCTCAGGTACCGAGGTGAAAAACTGTTTTTT. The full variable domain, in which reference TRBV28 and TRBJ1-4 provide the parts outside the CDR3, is DVKVTQSSRYLVKRTGEKVFLECVQDMDHENMFWYRQDPGLGLRLIYFSYDVKMKEKGDIPEGYSVSREKKERFSLILESASTNQTSMYLCASSLTPLRYRGEKLFFGSGTQLSVL.